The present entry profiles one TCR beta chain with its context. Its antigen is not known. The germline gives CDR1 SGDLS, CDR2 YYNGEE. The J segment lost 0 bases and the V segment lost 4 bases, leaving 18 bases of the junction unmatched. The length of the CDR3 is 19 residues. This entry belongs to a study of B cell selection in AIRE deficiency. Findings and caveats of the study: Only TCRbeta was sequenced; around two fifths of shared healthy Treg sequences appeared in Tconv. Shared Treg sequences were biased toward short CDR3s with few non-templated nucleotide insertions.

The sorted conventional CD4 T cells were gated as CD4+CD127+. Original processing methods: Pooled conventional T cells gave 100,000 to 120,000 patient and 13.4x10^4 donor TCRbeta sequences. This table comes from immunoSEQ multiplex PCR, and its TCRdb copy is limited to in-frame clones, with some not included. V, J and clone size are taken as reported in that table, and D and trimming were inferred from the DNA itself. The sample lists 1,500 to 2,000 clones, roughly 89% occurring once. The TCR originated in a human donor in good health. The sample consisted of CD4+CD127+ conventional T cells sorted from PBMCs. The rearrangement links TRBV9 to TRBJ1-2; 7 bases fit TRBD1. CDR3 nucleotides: TGTGCCAGCAGCCCCACGACAGGGACAAGGCGTTGGGCTAACTATGGCTACACCTTC. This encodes CASSPTTGTRRWANYGYTF.